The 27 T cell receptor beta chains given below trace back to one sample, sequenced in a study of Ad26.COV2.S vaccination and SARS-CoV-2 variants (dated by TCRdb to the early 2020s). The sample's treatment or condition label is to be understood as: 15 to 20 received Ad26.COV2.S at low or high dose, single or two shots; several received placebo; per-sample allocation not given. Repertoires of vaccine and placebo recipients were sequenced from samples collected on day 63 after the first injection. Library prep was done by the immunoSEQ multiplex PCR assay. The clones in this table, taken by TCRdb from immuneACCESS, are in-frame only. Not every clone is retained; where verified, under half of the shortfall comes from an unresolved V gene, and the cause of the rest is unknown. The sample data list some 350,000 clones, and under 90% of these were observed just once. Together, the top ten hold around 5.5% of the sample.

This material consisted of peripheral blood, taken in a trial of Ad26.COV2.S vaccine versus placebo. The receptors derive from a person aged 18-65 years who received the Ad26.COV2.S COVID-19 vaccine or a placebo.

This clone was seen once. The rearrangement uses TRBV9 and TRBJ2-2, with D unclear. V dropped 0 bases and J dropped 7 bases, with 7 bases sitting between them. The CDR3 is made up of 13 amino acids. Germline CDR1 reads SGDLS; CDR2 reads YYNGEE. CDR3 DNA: TGTGCCAGCAGCGTAGCTACTTACGGGGAGCTGTTTTTT. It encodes CASSVATYGELFF.

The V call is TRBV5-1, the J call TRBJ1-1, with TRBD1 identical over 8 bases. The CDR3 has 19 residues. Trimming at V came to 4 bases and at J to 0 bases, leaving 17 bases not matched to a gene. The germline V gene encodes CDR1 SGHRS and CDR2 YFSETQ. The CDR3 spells CASSDMAYRGATLNTEAFF. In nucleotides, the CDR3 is TGCGCCAGCAGCGACATGGCCTACAGGGGGGCCACCCTGAACACTGAAGCTTTCTTT.

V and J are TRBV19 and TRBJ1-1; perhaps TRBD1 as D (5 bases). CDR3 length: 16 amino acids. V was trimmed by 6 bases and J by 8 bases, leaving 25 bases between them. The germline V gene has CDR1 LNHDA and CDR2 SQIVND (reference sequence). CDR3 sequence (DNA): TGTGCCAGTAGGACCACTTCCGGGACCCACGACCCCGAAGCTTTCTTT. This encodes CASRTTSGTHDPEAFF.

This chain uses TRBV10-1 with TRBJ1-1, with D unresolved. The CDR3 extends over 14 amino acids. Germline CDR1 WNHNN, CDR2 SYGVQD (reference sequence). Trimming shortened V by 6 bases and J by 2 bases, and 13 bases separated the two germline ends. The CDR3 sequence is CASSPGRVNTEAFF. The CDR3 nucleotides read TGCGCCAGCAGCCCAGGACGGGTAAACACTGAAGCTTTCTTT.

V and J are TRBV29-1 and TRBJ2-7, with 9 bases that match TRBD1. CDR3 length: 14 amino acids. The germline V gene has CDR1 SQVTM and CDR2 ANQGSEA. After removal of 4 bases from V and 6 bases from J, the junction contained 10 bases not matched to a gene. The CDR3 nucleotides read TGCAGCGTTGCGGAGACAGGGGGATTAAGCGAGCAGTACTTC. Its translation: CSVAETGGLSEQYF.

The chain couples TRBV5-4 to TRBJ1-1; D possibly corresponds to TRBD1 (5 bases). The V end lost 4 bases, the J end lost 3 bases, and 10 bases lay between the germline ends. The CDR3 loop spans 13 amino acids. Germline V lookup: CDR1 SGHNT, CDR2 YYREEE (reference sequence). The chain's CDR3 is CASSLVQDTEAFF. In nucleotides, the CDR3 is TGTGCCAGCAGCCTGGTACAGGACACTGAAGCTTTCTTT.

CDR3 sequence reads: CASSLFERSGWETQYF. The CDR3 DNA follows: TGTGCCAGCAGTTTATTTGAGCGGTCGGGGTGGGAGACCCAGTACTTC. The chain uses TRBV28 and TRBJ2-5, with a possible D match to TRBD2 (5 bases). The CDR3 consists of 16 residues. The V end was cut by 1 base, the J end by 5 bases, with 17 bases between. Germline CDR1 is MDHEN and CDR2 is SYDVKM.

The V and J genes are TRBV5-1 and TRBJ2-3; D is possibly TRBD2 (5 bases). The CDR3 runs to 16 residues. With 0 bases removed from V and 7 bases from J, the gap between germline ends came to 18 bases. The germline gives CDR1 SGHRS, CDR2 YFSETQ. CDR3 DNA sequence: TGCGCCAGCAGCTTGGACCCCGGTAGCGCGAGAAATACGCAGTATTTT. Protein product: CASSLDPGSARNTQYF.

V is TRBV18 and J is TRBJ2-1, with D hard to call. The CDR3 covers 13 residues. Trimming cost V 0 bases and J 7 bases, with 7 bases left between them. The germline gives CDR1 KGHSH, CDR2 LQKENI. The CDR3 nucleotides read TGTGCCAGCTCACCACCGTCATTAAATGAGCAGTTCTTC. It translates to CASSPPSLNEQFF.

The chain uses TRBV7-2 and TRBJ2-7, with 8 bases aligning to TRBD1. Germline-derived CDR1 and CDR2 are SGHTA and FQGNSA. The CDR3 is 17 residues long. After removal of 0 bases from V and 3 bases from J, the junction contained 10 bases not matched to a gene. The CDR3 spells CASSLAPPGQANYEQYF. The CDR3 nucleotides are TGTGCCAGCAGCTTAGCCCCCCCGGGACAGGCTAACTACGAGCAGTACTTC.

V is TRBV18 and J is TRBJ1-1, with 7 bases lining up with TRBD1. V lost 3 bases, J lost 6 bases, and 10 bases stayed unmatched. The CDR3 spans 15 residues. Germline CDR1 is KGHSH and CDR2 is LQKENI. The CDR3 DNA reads TGTGCCAGCTCACCGGTGACAGGGTTTGGCCCTGAAGCTTTCTTT. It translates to CASSPVTGFGPEAFF.

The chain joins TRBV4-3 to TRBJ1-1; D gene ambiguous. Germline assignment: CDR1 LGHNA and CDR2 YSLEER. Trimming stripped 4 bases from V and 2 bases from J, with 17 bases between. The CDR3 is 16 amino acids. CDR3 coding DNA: TGCGCCAGCAGCCCATCCCCCGAGCAAGCCAACACTGAAGCTTTCTTT. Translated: CASSPSPEQANTEAFF.

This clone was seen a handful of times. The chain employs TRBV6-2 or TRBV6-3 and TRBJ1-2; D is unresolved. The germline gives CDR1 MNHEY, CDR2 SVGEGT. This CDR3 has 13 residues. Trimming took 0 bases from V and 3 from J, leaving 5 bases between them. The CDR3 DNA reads TGTGCCAGCAGTTACTCGGGCGACTATGGCTACACCTTC. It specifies CASSYSGDYGYTF.

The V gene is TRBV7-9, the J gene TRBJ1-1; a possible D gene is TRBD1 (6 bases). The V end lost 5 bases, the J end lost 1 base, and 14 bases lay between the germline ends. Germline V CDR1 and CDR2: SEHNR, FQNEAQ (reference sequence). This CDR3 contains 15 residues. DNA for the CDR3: TGTGCCAGCAGCCCCGCTCAGGGGCGGAACACTGAAGCTTTCTTT. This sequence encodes CASSPAQGRNTEAFF.

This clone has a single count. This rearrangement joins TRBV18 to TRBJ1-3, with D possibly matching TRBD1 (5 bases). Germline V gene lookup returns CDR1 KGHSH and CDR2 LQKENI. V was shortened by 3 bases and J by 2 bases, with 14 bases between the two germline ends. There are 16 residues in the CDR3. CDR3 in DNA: TGTGCCAGCTCACCGACCGGGACTTTACCTGGAAACACCATATATTTT. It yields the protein CASSPTGTLPGNTIYF.

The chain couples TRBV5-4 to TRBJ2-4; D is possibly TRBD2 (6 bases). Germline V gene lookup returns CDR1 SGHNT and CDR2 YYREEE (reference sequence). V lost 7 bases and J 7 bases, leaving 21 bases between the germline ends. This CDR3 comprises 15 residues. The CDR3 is CASEERGTGVNIQYF. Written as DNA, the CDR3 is TGTGCCAGCGAAGAGCGCGGAACGGGGGTTAACATTCAGTACTTC.

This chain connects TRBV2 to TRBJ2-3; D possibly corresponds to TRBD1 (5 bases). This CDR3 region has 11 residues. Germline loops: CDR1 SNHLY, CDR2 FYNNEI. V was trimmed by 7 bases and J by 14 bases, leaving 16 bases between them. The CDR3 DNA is TGTGCCAGCACCGCGGCGAGACAGCCGTATTTT. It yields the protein CASTAARQPYF.

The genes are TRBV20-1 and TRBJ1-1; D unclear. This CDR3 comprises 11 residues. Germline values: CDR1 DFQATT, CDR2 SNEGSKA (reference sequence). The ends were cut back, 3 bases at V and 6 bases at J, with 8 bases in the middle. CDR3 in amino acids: CSARGGAEAFF. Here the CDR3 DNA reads TGCAGTGCTAGGGGAGGAGCTGAAGCTTTCTTT.

CDR3: CASSPTTGGNAGYTF. The CDR3 bases are TGTGCCAGCAGTCCCACCACAGGGGGCAATGCAGGCTACACCTTC. The chain combines TRBV2 with TRBJ1-2; 9 bases are shared with TRBD1. The CDR3 has 15 residues. Looked up from germline, CDR1 is SNHLY and CDR2 is FYNNEI. The junction had 12 bases not matched to a gene; V was cut back by 5 bases and J by 8 bases.

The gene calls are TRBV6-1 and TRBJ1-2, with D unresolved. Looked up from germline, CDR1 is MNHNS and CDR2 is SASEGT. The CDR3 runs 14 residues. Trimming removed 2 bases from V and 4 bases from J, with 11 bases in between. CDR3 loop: CASSEPQASYGYTF. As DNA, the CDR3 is TGTGCCAGCAGTGAACCCCAGGCCAGCTATGGCTACACCTTC.

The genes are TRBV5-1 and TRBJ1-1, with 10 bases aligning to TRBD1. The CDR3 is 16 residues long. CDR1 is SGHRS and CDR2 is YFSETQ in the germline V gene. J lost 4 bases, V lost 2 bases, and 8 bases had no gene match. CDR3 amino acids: CASSFGAGTGVTEAFF. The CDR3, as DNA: TGCGCCAGCAGCTTTGGGGCCGGGACAGGGGTCACTGAAGCTTTCTTT.

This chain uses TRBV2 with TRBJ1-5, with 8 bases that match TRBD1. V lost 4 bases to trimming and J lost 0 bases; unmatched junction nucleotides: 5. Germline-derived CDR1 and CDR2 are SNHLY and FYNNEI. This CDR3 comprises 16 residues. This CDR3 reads CASSVDRVVSNQPQHF. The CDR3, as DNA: TGTGCCAGCAGTGTGGACAGGGTCGTTAGCAATCAGCCCCAGCATTTT. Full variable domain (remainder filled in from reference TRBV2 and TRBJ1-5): EPEVTQTPSHQVTQMGQEVILRCVPISNHLYFYWYRQILGQKVEFLVSFYNNEISEKSEIFDDQFSVERPDGSNFTLKIRSTKLEDSAMYFCASSVDRVVSNQPQHFGDGTRLSIL.

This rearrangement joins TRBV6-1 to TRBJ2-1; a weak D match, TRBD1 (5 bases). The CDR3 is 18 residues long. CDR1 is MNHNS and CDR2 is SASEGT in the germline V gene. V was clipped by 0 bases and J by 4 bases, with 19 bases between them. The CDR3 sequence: CASSEAFGAAGGYNEQFF. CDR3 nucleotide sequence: TGTGCCAGCAGTGAAGCATTTGGGGCCGCCGGCGGTTACAATGAGCAGTTCTTC.

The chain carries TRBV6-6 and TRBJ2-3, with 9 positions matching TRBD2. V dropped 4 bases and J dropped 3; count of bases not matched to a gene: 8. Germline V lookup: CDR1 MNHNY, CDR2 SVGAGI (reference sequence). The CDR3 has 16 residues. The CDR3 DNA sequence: TGTGCCAGCAGTTTTTCGCTAGCGGGAATGACAGATACGCAGTATTTT. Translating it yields CASSFSLAGMTDTQYF.

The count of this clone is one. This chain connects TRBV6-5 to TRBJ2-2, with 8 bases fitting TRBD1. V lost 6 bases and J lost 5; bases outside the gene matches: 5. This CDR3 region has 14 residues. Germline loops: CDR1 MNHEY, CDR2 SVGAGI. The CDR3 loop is CASRGQGGTGELFF. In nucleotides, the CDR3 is TGTGCCAGCAGAGGACAGGGAGGTACCGGGGAGCTGTTTTTT.

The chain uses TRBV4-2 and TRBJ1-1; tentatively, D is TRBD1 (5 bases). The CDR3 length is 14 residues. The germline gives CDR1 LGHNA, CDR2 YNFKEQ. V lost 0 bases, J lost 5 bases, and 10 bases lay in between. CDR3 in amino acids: CASSQDSGRTEAFF. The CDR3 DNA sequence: TGTGCCAGCAGCCAAGACTCAGGGAGGACTGAAGCTTTCTTT.

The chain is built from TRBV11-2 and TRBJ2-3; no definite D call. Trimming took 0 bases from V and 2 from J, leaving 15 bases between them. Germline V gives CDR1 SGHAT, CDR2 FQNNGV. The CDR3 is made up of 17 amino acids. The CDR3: CASSLDGSDQFTDTQYF. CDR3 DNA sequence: TGTGCCAGCAGCTTAGATGGGTCGGACCAATTCACAGATACGCAGTATTTT. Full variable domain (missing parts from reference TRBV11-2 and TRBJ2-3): EAGVAQSPRYKIIEKRQSVAFWCNPISGHATLYWYQQILGQGPKLLIQFQNNGVVDDSQLPKDRFSAERLKGVDSTLKIQPAKLEDSAVYLCASSLDGSDQFTDTQYFGPGTRLTVL.